What follows are 17 T cell receptor beta chains derived from one specimen sequenced in a study of shared clonotypes between healthy human individuals. Produced via immunoSEQ multiplex PCR; TCRdb's table is partial and in-frame only. Here the sample spans 300,000 to 400,000 clones, roughly 70% being singletons. Material: memory CD4+ T cells sorted from blood. Subset here: CD45RA-negative fraction. All receptors come from a man between 25 and 39 years old in good health.

This clone was seen a handful of times. V is TRBV7-9 and J is TRBJ2-5; TRBD2 aligns across 12 bases. The germline gives CDR1 SEHNR, CDR2 FQNEAQ (reference sequence). J gave up 0 bases and V 1 base, and 6 bases lay outside the gene matches. The CDR3 covers 18 residues. The CDR3 DNA sequence: TGTGCCAGCAGCTTAGGCGGCGGACTAGCGGGGCACCAAGAGACCCAGTACTTC. Its protein is CASSLGGGLAGHQETQYF.

There are many counts of this clone. This rearrangement joins TRBV30 to TRBJ2-1, with no clear D. The germline V gene has CDR1 GTSNPN and CDR2 SVGIG (reference sequence). Trimming took 2 bases from V and 7 from J, leaving 12 bases between them. The CDR3 is 13 residues long. The CDR3 sequence is CAWSLGMRNEQFF. CDR3 nucleotides: TGTGCCTGGAGTCTTGGAATGAGGAATGAGCAGTTCTTC.

This chain links TRBV11-2 with TRBJ2-7; unclear D gene. The V gene's germline CDR1 is SGHAT and CDR2 FQNNGV. V lost 0 bases and J lost 2, with 8 bases in between. The CDR3 consists of 14 residues. The CDR3 nucleotides are TGTGCCAGCAGCTTAGACGACGAACCCTACGAGCAGTACTTC. This sequence encodes CASSLDDEPYEQYF.

This rearrangement joins TRBV7-2 to TRBJ2-3; 9 nucleotides agree with TRBD2. Germline V gene data show CDR1 as SGHTA and CDR2 as FQGNSA. J gave up 8 bases and V 2 bases, and 11 bases lay outside the gene matches. The CDR3 spans 16 residues. The CDR3 nucleotides read TGTGCCAGCAGCTTATCTAGCGGGACCGTAGTCGGTACGCAGTATTTT. Protein: CASSLSSGTVVGTQYF.

A few counts support this clone. This chain uses TRBV29-1 with TRBJ2-5, with D perhaps matching TRBD1 or TRBD2 (5 bases each). Germline V gene sequence: CDR1 SQVTM, CDR2 ANQGSEA. This CDR3 region has 13 residues. V was pared by 6 bases and J by 5 bases, with 16 bases between. The CDR3 reads CSVSGARGETQYF. In DNA form, the CDR3 reads TGCAGCGTCTCCGGGGCCCGCGGGGAGACCCAGTACTTC.

The rearrangement joins TRBV5-4 to TRBJ1-1, with no clear D. Per the germline V gene, CDR1 is SGHNT and CDR2 is YYREEE (reference sequence). The CDR3 loop spans 14 amino acids. V lost 5 bases and J lost 1, with 12 bases in between. CDR3 in DNA: TGTGCCAGCAGGGATACGCCCGCGAACACTGAAGCTTTCTTT. Protein product: CASRDTPANTEAFF.

The rearrangement joins TRBV29-1 to TRBJ2-1, with 7 bases that match TRBD2. This CDR3 contains 17 residues. The V segment lost 0 bases and the J segment 8 bases; nucleotides outside the gene matches: 16. Germline V gives CDR1 SQVTM, CDR2 ANQGSEA. This chain's CDR3 is CSVEDLGGRVGFDEQFF. The CDR3 DNA reads as TGCAGCGTTGAAGATCTAGGCGGGAGAGTGGGGTTTGATGAGCAGTTCTTC.

The V call is TRBV2, the J call TRBJ2-3, with D perhaps TRBD2 (6 bases). The CDR3 has 14 amino acids. Germline V CDR1 and CDR2: SNHLY, FYNNEI. Trimming left V 3 bases short and J 2 bases short, with 9 bases between. The CDR3 is CASSEGLLTDTQYF. Written as DNA, the CDR3 is TGTGCCAGCAGTGAGGGACTTCTCACAGATACGCAGTATTTT.

J is TRBJ1-4 and V is TRBV19; D gene uncertain. Trimming left V 6 bases short and J 4 bases short, with 9 bases between. CDR3 length: 13 amino acids. CDR1 is LNHDA, CDR2 SQIVND, per germline (reference sequence). The DNA of the CDR3 is TGTGCCAGTAGGCGGCAGCGTAATGAAAAACTGTTTTTT. Its translation is CASRRQRNEKLFF.

A remark on this clone: Additional DNA sequences in this sample encode the identical CDR3. The chain has TRBV19 and TRBJ2-2; D call uncertain. Trimming removed 9 bases from V and 2 bases from J, with 4 bases in between. CDR1 is LNHDA, CDR2 SQIVND, per germline (reference sequence). This CDR3 spans 11 amino acids. The CDR3 DNA reads as TGTGCCAGCCAAAACACCGGGGAGCTGTTTTTT. Translated, it gives CASQNTGELFF.

The chain links TRBV2 to TRBJ1-1; D is ambiguous. The germline V gene encodes CDR1 SNHLY and CDR2 FYNNEI. This CDR3 region has 14 residues. The ends were cut back, 3 bases at V and 0 bases at J, with 8 bases in the middle. The CDR3 protein is CASSDPSMNTEAFF. The CDR3 coding sequence is TGTGCCAGCAGTGACCCCAGCATGAACACTGAAGCTTTCTTT. Based on the CDR3 plus reference TRBV2 and TRBJ1-1, the full variable domain is EPEVTQTPSHQVTQMGQEVILRCVPISNHLYFYWYRQILGQKVEFLVSFYNNEISEKSEIFDDQFSVERPDGSNFTLKIRSTKLEDSAMYFCASSDPSMNTEAFFGQGTRLTVV.

The V call is TRBV2, the J call TRBJ2-2; maybe TRBD1 (5 bases). Germline V gene lookup returns CDR1 SNHLY and CDR2 FYNNEI. There are 15 residues in the CDR3. V gave up 1 base and J gave up 5 bases, with 11 bases separating them. CDR3 region: CASSEVVGQTGELFF. The CDR3 DNA reads TGTGCCAGCAGTGAAGTAGTGGGGCAAACCGGGGAGCTGTTTTTT.

The rearrangement uses TRBV28 and TRBJ1-4; D perhaps matches TRBD1 (5 bases). The CDR3 has 16 residues. Between the trimmed V and J ends, which lost 3 bases and 0 bases, there was a span of 11 bases. Germline V lookup: CDR1 MDHEN, CDR2 SYDVKM. The CDR3 protein is CASSFRQIPTNEKLFF. CDR3 nucleotides: TGTGCCAGCAGTTTCCGACAGATACCAACTAATGAAAAACTGTTTTTT.

This clone was counted once. This sequence joins TRBV2 and TRBJ1-1, with D maybe TRBD1 (5 bases). Germline V gives CDR1 SNHLY, CDR2 FYNNEI. V was shortened by 3 bases and J by 5 bases, with 10 bases between the two germline ends. The CDR3 is 13 residues long. The CDR3 spells CASSEGERTEAFF. CDR3 sequence (DNA): TGTGCCAGCAGTGAGGGGGAACGGACTGAAGCTTTCTTT.

Regarding this clone: The same CDR3 also results from other DNA sequences found in this sample. Written as DNA, the CDR3 is TGTGCCAGCAGCGTAGGGTTAGGAGACAGTGACACTGAAGCTTTCTTT. Its protein is CASSVGLGDSDTEAFF. The genes are TRBV9 and TRBJ1-1, with TRBD1 as a possible D gene (5 bases). Trimming shortened V by 0 bases and J by 3 bases, and 15 bases separated the two germline ends. This CDR3 region has 16 residues. Germline loops: CDR1 SGDLS, CDR2 YYNGEE.

Concerning this clone: Possible read error: a much larger clone is one base away. V is TRBV7-2 and J is TRBJ2-2; D is possibly TRBD2 (6 bases). The CDR3 totals 15 residues. CDR1 is SGHTA, CDR2 FQGNSA, per germline. The CDR3 spells CASSLNGRGSGELSF. The CDR3 DNA reads as TGTGCCAGCAGCTTAAACGGGAGAGGTTCCGGGGAGCTGTCTTTT.

This clone is a singleton in its sample. The genes are TRBV9 and TRBJ2-7; D unclear. There are 12 residues in the CDR3. The V and J ends lost 2 bases and 5 bases respectively, with 8 bases between them. CDR1 is SGDLS, CDR2 YYNGEE, per germline. CDR3 sequence (DNA): TGTGCCAGCAGCGTTTTGTCGCACGAGCAGTACTTC. Its protein product is CASSVLSHEQYF. Filled out from reference TRBV9 and TRBJ2-7, the complete variable domain reads DSGVTQTPKHLITATGQRVTLRCSPRSGDLSVYWYQQSLDQGLQFLIQYYNGEERAKGNILERFSAQQFPDLHSELNLSSLELGDSALYFCASSVLSHEQYFGPGTRLTVT.